The 13 T cell receptor beta chains below come from one sample, sequenced in a study of blood T cell repertoires in COVID-19. Produced via immunoSEQ multiplex PCR; TCRdb's table is partial and in-frame only. The sample has 250,000 or so clones, more than 70% seen once; the top ten hold less than 3.5%. Sequencing was performed on peripheral blood. All receptors derive from a woman aged 55-75 years with acute or convalescent COVID-19.

The V and J genes are TRBV15 and TRBJ2-7, with 7 bases lining up with TRBD2. There are 14 residues in the CDR3. Trimming cost V 0 bases and J 6 bases; bases outside gene matches: 5. Per the germline V gene, CDR1 is LNHNV and CDR2 is YYDKDF (reference sequence). For the CDR3, the DNA is TGTGCCACCAGCAGAGATCAGGCGGGGGTCGAGCAGTACTTC. Residues: CATSRDQAGVEQYF.

This clone turned up a few times. Mismatch with germline at one junction end may stem from a read error. The V gene is TRBV30, the J gene TRBJ1-2; tentative D call: TRBD1 (5 bases). This CDR3 has 11 residues. Germline CDR1 reads GTSNPN; CDR2 reads SVGIG (reference sequence). CDR3 sequence: CAWSQGYAYTF. As DNA, the CDR3 is TGTGCCTGGAGTCAGGGTTATGCCTACACCTTC.

The chain couples TRBV6-2 or TRBV6-3 to TRBJ2-7; possible D gene TRBD2, 6 bases. This CDR3 contains 13 residues. With 5 bases removed from V and 2 bases from J, the gap between germline ends came to 10 bases. CDR1 is MNHEY, CDR2 SVGEGT, per germline. The CDR3 DNA sequence: TGTGCCAGCAGTGTGCTAGCGACCTACGAGCAGTACTTC. Encoded protein: CASSVLATYEQYF.

The chain couples TRBV10-2 to TRBJ2-1; 11 bases are a match to TRBD1. The CDR3 contains 15 residues. With V trimmed by 7 bases and J by 3 bases, 5 bases remained unmatched. Germline lookup yields CDR1 WSHSY and CDR2 SAAADI. CDR3 sequence reads: CASTTGTGGYNEQFF. In DNA, the CDR3 is TGCGCCAGCACCACGGGGACAGGGGGCTACAATGAGCAGTTCTTC.

The chain's CDR3 is CASSLGGENEKLFF. In nucleotides, the CDR3 is TGTGCCAGCTCCCTGGGCGGGGAAAATGAAAAACTGTTTTTT. The rearrangement links TRBV18 to TRBJ1-4; D not resolved. Germline loops: CDR1 KGHSH, CDR2 LQKENI. V was cut by 6 bases and J by 5 bases, with 13 bases left in between. This CDR3 region has 14 residues.

The chain has TRBV6-5 and TRBJ1-2, with D tentatively TRBD1 (5 bases). The germline V gene encodes CDR1 MNHEY and CDR2 SVGAGI. CDR3 size: 14 residues. V dropped 4 bases and J dropped 4 bases, with 13 bases sitting between them. The CDR3 nucleotides read TGTGCCAGCAGTTCCAACAGGAATAGCTATGGCTACACCTTC. Translated: CASSSNRNSYGYTF.

This chain uses TRBV28 with TRBJ1-5; no clear D gene. The CDR3 is made up of 16 amino acids. The V end lost 7 bases, the J end lost 0 bases, and 16 bases lay between the germline ends. Germline CDR1 reads MDHEN; CDR2 reads SYDVKM. As DNA, the CDR3 is TGTGCCAGCACGCCTAGACTGTTTACTAGCAATCAGCCCCAGCATTTT. Its translation: CASTPRLFTSNQPQHF.

This clone appeared once. The chain joins TRBV6-5 to TRBJ1-5; 7 nucleotides line up with TRBD1. The CDR3 spans 14 residues. Unmatched junction bases numbered 7, after V lost 5 bases and J lost 6 bases. Germline loops: CDR1 MNHEY, CDR2 SVGAGI. This CDR3 is CASSPQGGSQPQHF. The CDR3 region has the DNA TGTGCCAGCAGTCCCCAGGGGGGCTCTCAGCCCCAGCATTTT.

This chain joins TRBV9 and TRBJ2-4, with a weak D call TRBD2 (6 bases). V was cut by 4 bases and J by 5 bases, with 13 bases left in between. The germline gives CDR1 SGDLS, CDR2 YYNGEE. This CDR3 is built from 14 residues. The CDR3 sequence: CASSQTGRQNIQYF. The CDR3 nucleotides read TGTGCCAGCAGCCAAACCGGGAGACAAAACATTCAGTACTTC.

Remarks on this clone: Other DNA sequences in this sample translate to the same CDR3. The chain recombines TRBV11-3 with TRBJ2-1, with TRBD2 identical over 7 bases. The CDR3 has 14 residues. J gave up 0 bases and V 5 bases, and 1 base lay outside the gene matches. In germline, CDR1 is SGHNT, CDR2 YENEEA. The CDR3 DNA is TGTGCCAGCAGCCCGGGGGGCTCCTACAATGAGCAGTTCTTC. This gives the protein CASSPGGSYNEQFF.

This chain uses TRBV11-3 with TRBJ2-2; TRBD2 agrees at 8 bases. Trimming removed 5 bases from V and 4 bases from J; junction bases left unmatched: 6. Germline lookup yields CDR1 SGHNT and CDR2 YENEEA. The CDR3 runs 15 residues. CDR3 region: CASSRSGSSTGELFF. CDR3 DNA sequence: TGTGCCAGCAGCCGGAGCGGGAGTAGCACCGGGGAGCTGTTTTTT.

CDR3 loop: CASSSTTGLAEAFF. For the CDR3, the DNA is TGCGCCAGCAGCTCCACCACAGGGCTCGCTGAAGCTTTCTTT. The rearrangement joins TRBV5-1 to TRBJ1-1, with TRBD1 as a possible D gene (6 bases). V was pared by 3 bases and J by 6 bases, with 15 bases between. In germline, CDR1 is SGHRS, CDR2 YFSETQ. The CDR3 sequence is 14 residues long.

The rearrangement uses TRBV2 and TRBJ1-4; D unclear. CDR3 length: 15 residues. Germline V lookup: CDR1 SNHLY, CDR2 FYNNEI. Trimming stripped 1 base from V and 3 bases from J, with 9 bases between. CDR3 coding DNA: TGTGCCAGCAGTGAAGGAGGGCTGGCTAATGAAAAACTGTTTTTT. Residues: CASSEGGLANEKLFF. The full variable domain, rest sourced from reference TRBV2 and TRBJ1-4, is EPEVTQTPSHQVTQMGQEVILRCVPISNHLYFYWYRQILGQKVEFLVSFYNNEISEKSEIFDDQFSVERPDGSNFTLKIRSTKLEDSAMYFCASSEGGLANEKLFFGSGTQLSVL.